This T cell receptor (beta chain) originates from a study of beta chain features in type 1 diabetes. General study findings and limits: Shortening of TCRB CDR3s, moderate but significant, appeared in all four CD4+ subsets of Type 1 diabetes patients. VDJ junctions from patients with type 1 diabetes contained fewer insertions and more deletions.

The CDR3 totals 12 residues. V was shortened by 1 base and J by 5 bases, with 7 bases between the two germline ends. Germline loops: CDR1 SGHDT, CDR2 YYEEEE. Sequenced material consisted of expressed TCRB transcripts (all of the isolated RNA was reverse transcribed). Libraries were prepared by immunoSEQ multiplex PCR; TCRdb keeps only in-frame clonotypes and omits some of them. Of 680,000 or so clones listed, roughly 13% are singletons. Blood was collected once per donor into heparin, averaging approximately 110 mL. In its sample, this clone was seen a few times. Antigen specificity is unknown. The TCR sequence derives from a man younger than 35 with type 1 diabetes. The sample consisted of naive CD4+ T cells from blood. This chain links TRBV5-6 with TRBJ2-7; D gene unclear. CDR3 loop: CASSLRPHEQYF. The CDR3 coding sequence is TGTGCCAGCAGCTTGAGGCCCCACGAGCAGTACTTC.